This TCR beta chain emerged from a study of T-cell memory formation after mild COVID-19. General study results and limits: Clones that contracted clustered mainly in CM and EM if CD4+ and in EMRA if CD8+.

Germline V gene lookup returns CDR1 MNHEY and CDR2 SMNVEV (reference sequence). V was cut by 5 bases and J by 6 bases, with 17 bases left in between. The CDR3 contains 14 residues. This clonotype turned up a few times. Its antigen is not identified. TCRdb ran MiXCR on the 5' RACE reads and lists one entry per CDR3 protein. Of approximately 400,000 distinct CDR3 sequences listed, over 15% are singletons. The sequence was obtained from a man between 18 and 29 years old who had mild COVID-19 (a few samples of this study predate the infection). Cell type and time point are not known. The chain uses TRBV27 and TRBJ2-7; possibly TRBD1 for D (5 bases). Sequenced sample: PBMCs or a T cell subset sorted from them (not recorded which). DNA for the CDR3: TGTGCCAGCAGTCCTCGACAGCAACTCTCCGAGCAGTACTTC. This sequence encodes CASSPRQQLSEQYF.